This TCR beta chain was observed in a study of blood T cell repertoires in COVID-19. Study as a whole: Material from acute and convalescent COVID-19 was sourced from the United States, Italy and Spain.

Authors' processing steps: Estimated nucleated cell counts came from reference gene primer amplification. Data came from immunoSEQ multiplex PCR; TCRdb stores just in-frame clones and leaves some out. The D gene and trimming were derived from the DNA, and the V and J assignments and clone size from that table. Of hundreds of thousands of clones listed, approximately 88% are singletons. The source material was PBMCs or T cells enriched from blood (not recorded which). The source of this sequence is a woman under 40 who had recovered from COVID-19.

Here the CDR3 reads CASSPAGLAFEQYF. DNA for the CDR3: TGTGCCAGCAGTCCCGCGGGACTAGCGTTCGAGCAGTACTTC. The rearrangement links TRBV28 to TRBJ2-7, with TRBD2 matching 10 bases. The CDR3 totals 14 residues. From germline, CDR1 is MDHEN and CDR2 SYDVKM. The junction had 7 bases not matched to a gene; V was cut back by 5 bases and J by 6 bases.